Following are 10 T cell receptor beta chains from one sample sequenced in a study of OX40 agonist ivuxolimab in advanced cancers. The method was immunoSEQ multiplex PCR; TCRdb's version includes in-frame clones alone and lacks a portion of them. Of tens of thousands of clones in the sample, roughly four fifths were seen once. Sequenced material: CD4+ or CD8+ T cells sorted from blood, taken in a trial of the OX40 agonist ivuxolimab. The receptors here all came from an adult with an advanced solid tumor such as melanoma, head and neck, liver or kidney cancer.

The chain has TRBV5-1 and TRBJ2-6, with TRBD2 matching 7 bases. This CDR3 comprises 16 residues. Germline CDR1 SGHRS, CDR2 YFSETQ. V lost 4 bases, J lost 2 bases, and 6 bases stayed unmatched. DNA of the CDR3: TGCGCCAGCAGCCCCACCGGGGGGACTGGGGCCAACGTCCTGACTTTC. This encodes CASSPTGGTGANVLTF.

The chain uses TRBV7-3 and TRBJ2-3; D uncertain. The germline V and J ends were trimmed by 4 bases and 4 bases, with 15 bases remaining between them. This CDR3 is built from 15 residues. Looked up from germline, CDR1 is SGHTA and CDR2 is FQGTGA. This CDR3 reads CASSSKGTGPDTQYF. CDR3 sequence (DNA): TGTGCCAGCAGCTCTAAAGGCACGGGCCCAGATACGCAGTATTTT.

V is TRBV12-5 and J is TRBJ1-5; no definite D call. From germline, CDR1 is LGHNT and CDR2 FRNRAP. Trimming removed 1 base at V and 6 bases at J, with 4 bases between. The CDR3 runs to 12 residues. The CDR3 sequence: CASGLDFQPQHF. The DNA of the CDR3 is TGTGCTAGTGGTTTGGATTTTCAGCCCCAGCATTTT.

This clone occurred once. The gene calls are TRBV19 and TRBJ1-2; D might be TRBD1 (6 bases). Germline lookup yields CDR1 LNHDA and CDR2 SQIVND (reference sequence). V gave up 5 bases and J gave up 0 bases, with 13 bases separating them. The CDR3 loop spans 15 amino acids. CDR3 sequence: CASSRGTSPNYGYTF. The CDR3 nucleotides are TGTGCCAGTAGTCGGGGGACAAGCCCTAACTATGGCTACACCTTC.

The chain couples TRBV5-1 to TRBJ2-5, with TRBD2 as a possible D gene (6 bases). Germline V gene sequence: CDR1 SGHRS, CDR2 YFSETQ. V lost 1 base and J lost 3, with 10 bases in between. This CDR3 has 14 residues. CDR3 in amino acids: CASSLNTGEETQYF. The DNA of the CDR3 is TGCGCCAGCAGCTTGAACACGGGGGAAGAGACCCAGTACTTC.

The J gene is TRBJ1-1, the V gene TRBV7-9, with 7 bases that match TRBD1. Germline V CDR1 and CDR2: SEHNR, FQNEAQ (reference sequence). The CDR3 covers 15 residues. J gave up 2 bases and V 6 bases, and 9 bases lay outside the gene matches. Written as DNA, the CDR3 is TGTGCCAGCAGTTTACAGGGGACGAGTAACACTGAAGCTTTCTTT. As protein: CASSLQGTSNTEAFF.

This clone showed up just once. J is TRBJ1-1 and V is TRBV30; D remains unclear. Trimming pared 2 bases from V and 0 bases from J, leaving 10 bases between. CDR3 size: 14 residues. Germline CDR1 is GTSNPN and CDR2 is SVGIG (reference sequence). The CDR3 is CAWSTWGLNTEAFF. The CDR3 DNA follows: TGTGCCTGGAGTACTTGGGGTCTGAACACTGAAGCTTTCTTT. The complete variable domain, with remaining parts taken from reference TRBV30 and TRBJ1-1, reads SQTIHQWPATLVQPVGSPLSLECTVEGTSNPNLYWYRQAAGRGLQLLFYSVGIGQISSEVPQNLSASRPQDRQFILSSKKLLLSDSGFYLCAWSTWGLNTEAFFGQGTRLTVV.

The gene calls are TRBV7-9 and TRBJ2-2; D is undetermined. This CDR3 region has 15 residues. Trimming shortened V by 0 bases and J by 4 bases, and 9 bases separated the two germline ends. From germline, CDR1 is SEHNR and CDR2 FQNEAQ (reference sequence). CDR3 loop: CASSLAPTVTGELFF. In DNA form, the CDR3 reads TGTGCCAGCAGCTTAGCCCCAACCGTCACCGGGGAGCTGTTTTTT. The full variable domain, its missing parts supplied by reference TRBV7-9 and TRBJ2-2, is DTGVSQNPRHKITKRGQNVTFRCDPISEHNRLYWYRQTLGQGPEFLTYFQNEAQLEKSRLLSDRFSAERPKGSFSTLEIQRTEQGDSAMYLCASSLAPTVTGELFFGEGSRLTVL.

The chain has TRBV5-1 and TRBJ1-1; tentatively, D is TRBD1 (5 bases). Germline loops: CDR1 SGHRS, CDR2 YFSETQ. The V gene lost 0 bases and the J gene lost 2 bases, with 11 bases spanning the gap. The CDR3 spans 15 residues. The CDR3 DNA is TGCGCCAGCAGCTTGGCGGGGGGTTATAACACTGAAGCTTTCTTT. Encoded protein: CASSLAGGYNTEAFF.

The chain joins TRBV30 to TRBJ1-4; no clear D gene. The germline V gene has CDR1 GTSNPN and CDR2 SVGIG (reference sequence). V lost 0 bases and J 6 bases, leaving 5 bases between the germline ends. The CDR3 runs 12 residues. CDR3 sequence reads: CAWSVMDEKLFF. The CDR3 DNA follows: TGTGCCTGGAGTGTTATGGATGAAAAACTGTTTTTT.